The T cell receptor (beta chain) under discussion was sequenced for a study of cytomegalovirus exposure and HLA in healthy donors. V was clipped by 8 bases and J by 0 bases, with 17 bases between them. This CDR3 contains 15 residues. Germline CDR1 reads SNHLY; CDR2 reads FYNNEI. The PCR was carried out with 60 Vbeta primers and 13 Jbeta primers. The protocol was immunoSEQ multiplex PCR, while the TCRdb copy is restricted to in-frame clones and leaves out a portion. The sample carries about 120,000 clones, 75% to 85% recorded once. The receptor was isolated from a female donor in good health and CMV-seropositive. Source material: PBMCs. This chain links TRBV2 with TRBJ2-7; tentatively, D is TRBD2 (7 bases). This chain's CDR3 is CASRGGGGLSYEQYF. The CDR3 coding sequence is TGTGCCAGCCGCGGTGGGGGGGGCCTCTCCTACGAGCAGTACTTC.